This TCR beta chain was found in a study of blood T cell repertoires in COVID-19. The CDR3 covers 15 residues. Germline-derived CDR1 and CDR2 are LGHDT and YNNKEL (reference sequence). V gave up 4 bases and J gave up 7 bases; unmatched junction bases: 6. The sample holds a few counts of this clone. The assay was immunoSEQ multiplex PCR, and TCRdb's table has in-frame clones only and misses some. The top ten hold about 4% of the sample, which has around 20,000 clones, more than 85% seen once. This sequence was found in a woman aged 50 to 60 with active COVID-19. This rearrangement joins TRBV3-1 (or the pseudogene TRBV3-2) to TRBJ1-6, with 8 bases fitting TRBD1. Input material: peripheral blood. CDR3 DNA: TGTGCCAGCAGCCCACGACAGGGGAAGAATTCACCCCTCCACTTT. Protein sequence: CASSPRQGKNSPLHF.